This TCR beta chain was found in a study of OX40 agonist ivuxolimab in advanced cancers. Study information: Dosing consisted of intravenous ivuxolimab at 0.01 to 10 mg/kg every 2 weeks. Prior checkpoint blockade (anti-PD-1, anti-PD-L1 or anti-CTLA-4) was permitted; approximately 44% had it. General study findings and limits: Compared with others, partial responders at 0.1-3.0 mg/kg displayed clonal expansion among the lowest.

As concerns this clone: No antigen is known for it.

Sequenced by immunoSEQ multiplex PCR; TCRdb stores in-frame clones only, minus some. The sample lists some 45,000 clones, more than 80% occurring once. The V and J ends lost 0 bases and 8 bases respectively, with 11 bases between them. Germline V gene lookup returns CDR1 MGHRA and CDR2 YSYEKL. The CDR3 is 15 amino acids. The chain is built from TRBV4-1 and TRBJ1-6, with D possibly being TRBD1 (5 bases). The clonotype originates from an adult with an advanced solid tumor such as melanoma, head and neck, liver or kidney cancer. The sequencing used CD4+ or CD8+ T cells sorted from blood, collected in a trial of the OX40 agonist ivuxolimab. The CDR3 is CASSQEGVRDSPLHF. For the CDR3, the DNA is TGCGCCAGCAGCCAAGAGGGAGTCAGGGATTCACCCCTCCACTTT.